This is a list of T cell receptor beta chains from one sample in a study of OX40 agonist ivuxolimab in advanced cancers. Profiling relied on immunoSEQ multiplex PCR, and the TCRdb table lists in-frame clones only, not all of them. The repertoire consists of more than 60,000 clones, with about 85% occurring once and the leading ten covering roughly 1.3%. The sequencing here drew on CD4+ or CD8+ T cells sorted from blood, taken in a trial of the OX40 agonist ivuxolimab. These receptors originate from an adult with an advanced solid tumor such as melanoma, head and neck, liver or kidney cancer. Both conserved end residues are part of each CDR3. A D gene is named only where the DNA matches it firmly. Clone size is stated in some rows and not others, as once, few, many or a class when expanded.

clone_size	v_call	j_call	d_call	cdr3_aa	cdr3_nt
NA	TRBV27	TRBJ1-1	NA	CASSLAGGRAFF	TGTGCCAGCAGTTTAGCTGGGGGGCGGGCTTTCTTT
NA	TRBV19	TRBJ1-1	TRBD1	CASSIIEDRLNTEAFF	TGTGCCAGTAGTATTATCGAGGACAGGTTGAACACTGAAGCTTTCTTT
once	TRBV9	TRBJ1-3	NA	CASSPLPSGNTIYF	TGTGCCAGCAGCCCCCTTCCCTCTGGAAACACCATATATTTT
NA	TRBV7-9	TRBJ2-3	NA	CASSRETDTQYF	TGTGCCAGCAGCCGGGAAACAGATACGCAGTATTTT
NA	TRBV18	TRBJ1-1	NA	CASSPPDRRTEAFF	TGTGCCAGCTCACCACCCGACAGAAGGACTGAAGCTTTCTTT
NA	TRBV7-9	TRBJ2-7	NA	CASRLTGTTYEQYF	TGTGCCAGCAGATTGACTGGAACAACCTACGAGCAGTACTTC
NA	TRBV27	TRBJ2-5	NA	CASSRQKGYETQYF	TGTGCCAGCAGTCGTCAAAAGGGGTACGAGACCCAGTACTTC
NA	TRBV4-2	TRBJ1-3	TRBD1	CASTPLRTGPEDTIYF	TGTGCCAGCACCCCGCTCCGGACAGGGCCGGAGGACACCATATATTTT
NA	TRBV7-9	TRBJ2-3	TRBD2	CASSLPFRLAGRTDTQYF	TGTGCCAGCAGCCTTCCCTTTCGACTAGCCGGGCGCACAGATACGCAGTATTTT
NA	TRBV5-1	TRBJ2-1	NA	CASSLQDYNEQFF	TGCGCCAGCAGCTTACAGGACTACAATGAGCAGTTCTTC
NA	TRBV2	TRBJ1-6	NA	CASRIGAGRVSYNSPLHF	TGTGCCAGCAGGATCGGCGCCGGCCGGGTCTCCTATAATTCACCCCTCCACTTT
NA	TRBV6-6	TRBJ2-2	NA	CASSYFQNTGELFF	TGTGCCAGCAGTTATTTTCAGAACACCGGGGAGCTGTTTTTT
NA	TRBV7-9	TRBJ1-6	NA	CASSSFGMVNSPLHF	TGTGCCAGCAGCTCTTTCGGGATGGTGAATTCACCCCTCCACTTT
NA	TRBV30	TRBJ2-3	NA	CAWSSARLIGGTQYF	TGTGCCTGGAGTTCCGCTCGACTCATTGGGGGGACGCAGTATTTT
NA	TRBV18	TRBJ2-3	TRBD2	CASSPSSGGGARDTQYF	TGTGCCAGCTCACCATCCTCTGGCGGGGGGGCAAGGGATACGCAGTATTTT
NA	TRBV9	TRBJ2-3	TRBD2	CASSDLAGGLRGQYF	TGTGCCAGCAGCGATCTAGCGGGGGGCCTCCGGGGGCAGTATTTT
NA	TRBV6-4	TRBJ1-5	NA	CASSEIPGRNSNQPQHF	TGTGCCAGCAGTGAGATACCGGGACGGAATAGCAATCAGCCCCAGCATTTT
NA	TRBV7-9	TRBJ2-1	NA	CASRRRGYGSEQFF	TGTGCCAGCAGGAGGAGGGGGTATGGGAGTGAGCAGTTCTTC
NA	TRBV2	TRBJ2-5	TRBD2	CASIQGLAGGSETQYF	TGTGCCAGCATTCAAGGACTAGCGGGGGGTTCAGAGACCCAGTACTTC
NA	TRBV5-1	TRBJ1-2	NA	CASSRTEGLNYGYTF	TGCGCCAGCAGCCGGACCGAGGGGCTTAACTATGGCTACACCTTC
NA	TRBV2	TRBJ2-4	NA	CASSEGFLAKNIQYF	TGTGCCAGCAGTGAGGGGTTTCTAGCCAAAAACATTCAGTACTTC
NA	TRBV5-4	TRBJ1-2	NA	CASSQTIISGGYTF	TGTGCCAGCAGCCAGACGATCATTTCTGGGGGCTACACCTTC
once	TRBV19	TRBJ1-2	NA	CASSIVSGTGGYTF	TGTGCCAGTAGTATAGTGTCCGGGACGGGAGGCTACACCTTC
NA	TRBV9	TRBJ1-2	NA	CASSVQETLGYGYTF	TGTGCCAGCAGCGTCCAGGAGACCCTTGGGTATGGCTACACCTTC
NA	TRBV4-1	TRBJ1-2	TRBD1	CASSNRDRGGYGYTF	TGCGCCAGCAGCAACCGGGACAGGGGTGGCTATGGCTACACCTTC
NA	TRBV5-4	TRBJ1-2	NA	CASSHSAGGYGYTF	TGTGCCAGCAGCCATTCTGCTGGGGGCTATGGCTACACCTTC
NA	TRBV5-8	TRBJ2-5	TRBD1	CASSLPTGGAKTQYF	TGTGCCAGCAGCTTGCCGACAGGGGGCGCAAAGACCCAGTACTTC
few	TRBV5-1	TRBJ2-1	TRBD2	CASSNIAGGIWNEQFF	TGCGCCAGCAGCAACATCGCGGGGGGGATCTGGAATGAGCAGTTCTTC
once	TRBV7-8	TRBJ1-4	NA	CASSLGGNEKLFF	TGTGCCAGCAGCTTGGGGGGTAATGAAAAACTGTTTTTT
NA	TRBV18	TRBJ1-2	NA	CASSEGKGPYGYTF	TGTGCCAGCTCAGAAGGGAAGGGGCCATATGGCTACACCTTC
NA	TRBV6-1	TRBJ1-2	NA	CASSEPPANYGYTF	TGTGCCAGCAGTGAACCTCCGGCTAACTATGGCTACACCTTC
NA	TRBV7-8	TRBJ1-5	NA	CASSFGRAGQPQHF	TGTGCCAGCAGCTTCGGCAGAGCCGGTCAGCCCCAGCATTTT
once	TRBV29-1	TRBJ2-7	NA	CSVEARNYEQYF	TGCAGCGTTGAGGCCAGAAACTACGAGCAGTACTTC
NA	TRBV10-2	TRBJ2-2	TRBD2	CASRQTGGPNTGELFF	TGCGCCAGCAGACAAACGGGGGGGCCGAACACCGGGGAGCTGTTTTTT
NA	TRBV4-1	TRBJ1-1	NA	CASTERGATEAFF	TGCGCCAGCACCGAACGGGGGGCAACTGAAGCTTTCTTT
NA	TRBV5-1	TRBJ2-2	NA	CASSPVVPNTGELFF	TGCGCCAGCAGCCCGGTGGTCCCGAACACCGGGGAGCTGTTTTTT
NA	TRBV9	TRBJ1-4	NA	CASSVRPVASPATNEKLFF	TGTGCCAGCAGCGTAAGGCCGGTGGCTTCCCCTGCAACTAATGAAAAACTGTTTTTT
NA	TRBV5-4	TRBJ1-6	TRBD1	CASSFPGQGNSPLHF	TGTGCCAGCAGCTTCCCGGGACAGGGAAATTCACCCCTCCACTTT
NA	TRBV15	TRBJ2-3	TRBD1	CATGGQGTSTDTQYF	TGTGCCACCGGGGGACAGGGGACTAGCACAGATACGCAGTATTTT
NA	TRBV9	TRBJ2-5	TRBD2	CASSVEERGPGETQYF	TGTGCCAGCAGCGTAGAGGAGCGGGGGCCAGGGGAGACCCAGTACTTC
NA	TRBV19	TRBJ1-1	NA	CASSIVGVPRTEAFF	TGTGCCAGTAGTATTGTGGGAGTCCCGAGGACTGAAGCTTTCTTT
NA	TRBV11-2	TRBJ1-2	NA	CASSLDMRGTNYGYTF	TGTGCCAGCAGCTTAGATATGAGGGGAACTAACTATGGCTACACCTTC
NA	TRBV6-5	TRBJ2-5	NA	CASSYGGPETQYF	TGTGCCAGCAGTTACGGCGGGCCCGAGACCCAGTACTTC
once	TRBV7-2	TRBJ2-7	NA	CASSSSRTATYEQYF	TGTGCCAGCAGCTCGAGCCGGACAGCTACCTACGAGCAGTACTTC
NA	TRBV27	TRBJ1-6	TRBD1	CASSFTWPGQGNSPLHF	TGTGCCAGCAGTTTTACGTGGCCGGGACAGGGAAATTCACCCCTCCACTTT
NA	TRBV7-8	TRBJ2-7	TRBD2	CASSLTWTSGTAYEQYF	TGTGCCAGCAGCTTAACGTGGACTAGCGGGACCGCCTACGAGCAGTACTTC
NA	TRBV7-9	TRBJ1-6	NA	CASSLSRIRADSPLHF	TGTGCCAGCAGCTTAAGTCGGATTAGGGCGGATTCACCCCTCCACTTT
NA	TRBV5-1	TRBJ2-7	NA	CASSLVVSPYEQYF	TGCGCCAGCAGCTTGGTGGTCAGCCCCTACGAGCAGTACTTC
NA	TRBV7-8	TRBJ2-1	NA	CASSHFWTASSYNEQFF	TGTGCCAGCAGTCATTTTTGGACGGCAAGCTCCTACAATGAGCAGTTCTTC
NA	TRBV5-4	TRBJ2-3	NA	CASSLAASDTQYF	TGTGCCAGCAGCTTGGCAGCCTCAGATACGCAGTATTTT
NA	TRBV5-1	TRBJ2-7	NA	CASSLIRGGYYEQYF	TGCGCCAGCAGCTTGATCCGTGGGGGATACTACGAGCAGTACTTC
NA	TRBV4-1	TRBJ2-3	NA	CASSQVLRERADTQYF	TGCGCCAGCAGCCAAGTGCTCAGGGAAAGGGCAGATACGCAGTATTTT
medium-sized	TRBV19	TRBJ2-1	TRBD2	CASTPRSGGARNEQFF	TGTGCCAGTACCCCCCGTAGCGGGGGGGCCCGTAATGAGCAGTTCTTC
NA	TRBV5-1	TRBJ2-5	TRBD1	CASSSPVGQGDRETQYF	TGCGCCAGCAGCTCCCCGGTGGGACAGGGCGATCGGGAGACCCAGTACTTC
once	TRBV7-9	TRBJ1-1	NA	CASTQGSHGEAFF	TGTGCCAGCACCCAAGGGAGTCACGGTGAAGCTTTCTTT
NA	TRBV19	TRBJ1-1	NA	CASKGAGFNSPAFF	TGTGCCAGTAAGGGCGCAGGGTTTAATAGCCCAGCTTTCTTT